This T cell receptor (beta chain) is drawn from a study of spatial heterogeneity in lung cancer. The study, taken as a whole, reports: Counts of expanded intratumoral alpha and beta TCRs tracked tumor mutation counts.

This clonotype is medium-sized (0.01 to 0.1%) by share. Its target is unknown. MiXCR, applied by TCRdb to the 5' RACE reads, yields one record per CDR3 protein. The table has more than 2,500 distinct CDR3 sequences, around an eighth seen once. CDR3 length: 14 residues. Trimming took 5 bases from V and 0 from J, leaving 12 bases between them. Per germline, CDR1 GTSNPN and CDR2 SVGIG (reference sequence). The time point: sample taken at primary tumor resection. The input material, whole RNA from tumor, nontumor lung or frozen PBMC, was sequenced unsorted. The chain employs TRBV30 and TRBJ2-3; TRBD2 is a possible D gene (6 bases). This specimen consisted of lung tumor tissue, obtained at surgery. This sequence originates from a male donor with early-stage non-small cell lung cancer. The CDR3 DNA is TGTGCCTGGTCGACCGGGAGAAGCACAGATACGCAGTATTTT. The encoded protein is CAWSTGRSTDTQYF. The complete variable domain, with remaining parts taken from reference TRBV30 and TRBJ2-3, reads SQTIHQWPATLVQPVGSPLSLECTVEGTSNPNLYWYRQAAGRGLQLLFYSVGIGQISSEVPQNLSASRPQDRQFILSSKKLLLSDSGFYLCAWSTGRSTDTQYFGPGTRLTVL.